The next 13 T cell receptor beta chains were all read from a single sample in a study of T cells generated in artificial thymic organoids. Semi-nested PCR with reverse primers in the TRAC or TRBC constant regions amplified each chain separately. TCRdb itself ran the 5' RACE reads through MiXCR, one entry per CDR3 protein. The sample lists some 8,000 distinct CDR3 sequences; roughly 18% were seen once. Material for sequencing was naive CD8+ T cells from the thymus. Subset of the sample: CD3+TCRalphabeta+CD8SP T cells; for blood, CD45RO-CCR7+ naive CD8+ T cells. The receptors derive from a human donor who gave cord blood stem cells for thymic organoid culture, a cardiac surgery patient who gave postnatal thymus, or a blood donor (not recorded which).

This clonotype was detected many times. J is TRBJ2-5 and V is TRBV27; TRBD2 aligns across 12 bases. V was pared by 6 bases and J by 2 bases, with 4 bases of the junction left unmatched. CDR3 length equals 15 residues. Looked up from germline, CDR1 is MNHEY and CDR2 is SMNVEV (reference sequence). The CDR3 coding sequence is TGTGCCAGCAGCAGACTAGCGGGGGCACAAGAGACCCAGTACTTC. It translates to CASSRLAGAQETQYF.

This clonotype is labeled medium-sized. The V and J genes are TRBV3-1 and TRBJ2-3; 7 bases match TRBD1. The germline V gene has CDR1 LGHDT and CDR2 YNNKEL (reference sequence). The junction had 7 bases not matched to a gene; V was cut back by 6 bases and J by 7 bases. The CDR3 loop spans 13 amino acids. CDR3 amino acids: CASSRTGENTQYF. CDR3 sequence (DNA): TGTGCCAGCAGTCGAACAGGGGAAAATACGCAGTATTTT.

The chain links TRBV29-1 to TRBJ2-3, with 8 bases matching TRBD2. The V segment lost 0 bases and the J segment 5 bases; nucleotides outside the gene matches: 13. Germline V lookup: CDR1 SQVTM, CDR2 ANQGSEA. This CDR3 contains 17 residues. In DNA form, the CDR3 reads TGCAGCGTTGAAGATAATTGGGCGGGGGGTTTAGAAGATACGCAGTATTTT. Translated: CSVEDNWAGGLEDTQYF.

The V call is TRBV29-1, the J call TRBJ1-1, with 10 bases matching TRBD1. J lost 6 bases, V lost 7 bases, and 11 bases had no gene match. Germline V gene sequence: CDR1 SQVTM, CDR2 ANQGSEA. The CDR3 is 14 amino acids. The CDR3 sequence: CSAAAPGQGPEAFF. CDR3 in DNA: TGCAGCGCAGCCGCCCCGGGACAGGGGCCTGAAGCTTTCTTT.

This clonotype is medium-sized within its sample. The rearrangement uses TRBV7-6 and TRBJ2-1; 9 nucleotides align to TRBD2. J was trimmed by 0 bases and V by 3 bases; bases with no gene match: 6. CDR3 size: 17 residues. CDR1 SGHVS and CDR2 FNYEAQ come from the germline V gene. CDR3 protein: CASSLVGLADSYNEQFF. CDR3 DNA: TGTGCCAGCAGCTTGGTGGGACTAGCAGACTCCTACAATGAGCAGTTCTTC.

About this clonotype: A read error may account for a junction end that differs from germline. The CDR3 DNA reads as TGTGCCACCTGCAGAGGCCTAGCGGGAGACAATGAGCAGTTCTTC. It translates to CATCRGLAGDNEQFF. The J gene is TRBJ2-1, the V gene TRBV15, with 10 bases lining up with TRBD2. Germline values: CDR1 LNHNV, CDR2 YYDKDF (reference sequence). The CDR3 spans 15 residues.

This clonotype rates as medium-sized. The chain joins TRBV28 to TRBJ1-1; D perhaps matches TRBD1 (5 bases). The CDR3 is 13 amino acids. The germline V gene encodes CDR1 MDHEN and CDR2 SYDVKM. Trimming stripped 3 bases from V and 4 bases from J, with 9 bases between. The CDR3: CASSLGGATEAFF. The CDR3 DNA reads TGTGCCAGCAGTTTGGGAGGGGCCACTGAAGCTTTCTTT.

Sample share makes this clonotype medium-sized. The V call is TRBV15, the J call TRBJ2-4; D not resolved. CDR1 is LNHNV and CDR2 is YYDKDF in the germline V gene (reference sequence). Trimming removed 0 bases from V and 2 bases from J, with 20 bases in between. CDR3 length: 19 amino acids. CDR3 coding DNA: TGTGCCACCAGCAGAGATCCCCCACCCCCGGTTGAATCCAAAAACATTCAGTACTTC. Translated: CATSRDPPPPVESKNIQYF.

By sample fraction, this clonotype is medium-sized. This chain joins TRBV24-1 and TRBJ2-1; TRBD2 might be the D (6 bases). Germline lookup yields CDR1 KGHDR and CDR2 SFDVKD. The CDR3 runs to 12 residues. V lost 10 bases and J lost 9, with 15 bases in between. CDR3 in amino acids: CATRGLGSEQFF. CDR3 nucleotide sequence: TGTGCCACTCGCGGGCTCGGGAGTGAGCAGTTCTTC.

The rearrangement links TRBV28 to TRBJ1-1; 8 bases align to TRBD1. CDR1 is MDHEN and CDR2 is SYDVKM in the germline V gene. This CDR3 is 12 amino acids long. J lost 8 bases, V lost 6 bases, and 5 bases had no gene match. DNA for the CDR3: TGTGCCAGCAGCCCACAGGGGGAAGAAGCTTTCTTT. Translation: CASSPQGEEAFF.

By share, this clonotype ranks as medium-sized. In nucleotides, the CDR3 is TGCAGCGTCCGACTAGCGGGCTACAATGAGCAGTTCTTC. Amino acid sequence: CSVRLAGYNEQFF. The chain carries TRBV29-1 and TRBJ2-1; 10 nucleotides match TRBD2. V gave up 6 bases and J gave up 3 bases; unmatched junction bases: 2. Germline V gene lookup returns CDR1 SQVTM and CDR2 ANQGSEA. The CDR3 totals 13 residues.

This clonotype came up many times. The chain uses TRBV19 and TRBJ2-1; D remains unclear. From germline, CDR1 is LNHDA and CDR2 SQIVND (reference sequence). V lost 1 base to trimming and J lost 9 bases, with 4 bases between them. The CDR3 spans 11 residues. Here the CDR3 reads CASSIGAEQFF. In DNA, the CDR3 is TGTGCCAGTAGTATAGGAGCTGAGCAGTTCTTC.

Note on this clonotype: Given a much more abundant clone one base away, this may be a read error. V gene TRBV23-1 combines with J gene TRBJ2-3, with a tentative D call TRBD2 (6 bases). TRBV23-1 is sorted into the ORF group, with uncertain function. Trimming took 0 bases from V and 2 from J, leaving 15 bases between them. CDR3 length: 17 amino acids. CDR3 in amino acids: CASSQSRWGLVTDTQYF. CDR3 DNA sequence: TGCGCCAGCAGTCAATCTCGTTGGGGACTCGTCACAGATACGCAGTATTTT.